This T cell receptor beta chain emerged from a study of cytomegalovirus exposure and HLA in healthy donors. A remark on this clone: Its antigen is currently unknown.

The PCR was carried out with 60 Vbeta primers and 13 Jbeta primers. Produced via immunoSEQ multiplex PCR; TCRdb's table is partial and in-frame only. The data show around 200,000 clones, 86% seen once. Trimming took off 2 bases at V and 8 bases at J, with 15 bases between the two ends. CDR3 length: 15 amino acids. The germline CDR1 and CDR2 sequences are MNHNY and SVGAGI (reference sequence). General observations from the study: In an earlier analysis, about 87% or about 30%: the productive usage of most TCR beta V segments.

Sample: PBMCs. The sequence came from a woman aged 30 to 39 in good health and CMV-seronegative. The chain couples TRBV6-6 to TRBJ2-2; weak D call: TRBD1 (5 bases). CDR3 loop: CASSYPHRGTGELFF. The CDR3 DNA follows: TGTGCCAGCAGTTACCCCCATAGGGGTACTGGGGAGCTGTTTTTT.